This TCR beta chain was captured by sequencing in a study of CD8 T cells in ankylosing spondylitis. General study findings and limits: Ankylosing spondylitis blood appeared to be characterized by a TCR beta motif of 8 or 9 highly homologous variants. Significant enrichment of disease-linked clones was reported in matched ankylosing spondylitis synovial fluid.

As regards this clonotype: The antigen remains unidentified.

5'-RACE, quantitative and with molecular barcodes, yielded the TCR beta libraries. TCRdb itself ran the 5' RACE reads through MiXCR, one entry per CDR3 protein. There are approximately 400,000 distinct CDR3 sequences in the sample; under 20% occur only once, and approximately 1% lies in the top ten. The CDR3 is 15 residues long. With V trimmed by 4 bases and J by 5 bases, 14 bases remained unmatched. The germline V gene has CDR1 DFQATT and CDR2 SNEGSKA (reference sequence). V usage is TRBV20-1 and J usage is TRBJ2-7; 7 bases match TRBD2. Source material: blood, either unsorted or a sorted T cell fraction (not recorded which). The sequence was collected from a male donor with ankylosing spondylitis. Written as DNA, the CDR3 is TGCAGTGCTACAGAGAGACTAGCCCGAGTGGACGAGCAGTACTTC. Its protein product is CSATERLARVDEQYF.